Shown below are 22 T cell receptor beta chains from a single sample sequenced in a study of T cells in localized non-small cell lung cancer (dated by TCRdb to 2018 to 2021). Preparation of the library involved the immunoSEQ multiplex PCR assay. Not all clones reach the TCRdb copy of this immuneACCESS table, which keeps in-frame sequences only. Checked studies attribute under half of the gap to unresolved V genes and leave the rest unexplained. This sample has 20,000 to 30,000 clones in its table, and about 80% of those were observed once. The ten largest clones take up 4% to 5.5% of the sample. The specimen was PBMCs, collected before any cancer treatment. The receptors derive from a man aged 40 to 75 with stage II lung adenocarcinoma.

The chain carries TRBV5-6 and TRBJ2-2, with 8 bases identical to TRBD1. The trim removed 0 bases at V and 1 base at J, leaving 5 bases unmatched. Germline V CDR1 and CDR2: SGHDT, YYEEEE. The CDR3 extends over 17 amino acids. CDR3 coding DNA: TGTGCCAGCAGCTTGGTCTTGACAGGGGTGAACACCGGGGAGCTGTTTTTT. Its translation is CASSLVLTGVNTGELFF.

This rearrangement joins TRBV6-4 to TRBJ2-1, with D hard to call. Deletions cut 2 bases from V and 0 bases from J, with 8 bases between. The CDR3 is 15 amino acids. Germline CDR1 and CDR2: MRHNA and SNTAGT. CDR3 sequence: CASSDTAGSYNEQFF. The DNA for the CDR3 is TGTGCCAGCAGTGACACTGCAGGCTCCTACAATGAGCAGTTCTTC.

The rearrangement uses TRBV19 and TRBJ1-1; 8 bases map to TRBD1. The CDR3 covers 14 residues. CDR1 and CDR2 (germline): LNHDA, SQIVND (reference sequence). Unmatched junction bases numbered 6, after V lost 5 bases and J lost 4 bases. CDR3 sequence (DNA): TGTGCCAGTAGTGTCTCGGACAGGGTCACTGAAGCTTTCTTT. Its translation is CASSVSDRVTEAFF.

The chain has TRBV25-1 and TRBJ1-2; D remains ambiguous. V was pared by 1 base and J by 4 bases, with 16 bases between. This CDR3 has 16 residues. CDR1 is MGHDK, CDR2 SYGVNS, per germline. CDR3 in amino acids: CASSESNGPRLYGYTF. The CDR3 DNA follows: TGTGCCAGCAGTGAATCCAACGGACCGCGGCTCTATGGCTACACCTTC.

This clone was counted a single time. The genes are TRBV5-1 and TRBJ2-2, with D hard to call. This CDR3 is 14 amino acids long. V was pared by 0 bases and J by 4 bases, with 7 bases between. Germline values: CDR1 SGHRS, CDR2 YFSETQ. DNA for the CDR3: TGCGCCAGCAGCTTGGGGGCCGCCACCGGGGAGCTGTTTTTT. Residues: CASSLGAATGELFF.

The rearrangement links TRBV6-1 to TRBJ1-3, with a tentative D call TRBD1 (5 bases). Germline V gene data show CDR1 as MNHNS and CDR2 as SASEGT. CDR3 size: 16 residues. V was shortened by 0 bases and J by 0 bases, with 9 bases between the two germline ends. CDR3 protein: CASSEALRASGNTIYF. CDR3 DNA sequence: TGTGCCAGCAGTGAAGCGCTCAGGGCCTCTGGAAACACCATATATTTT.

The chain has TRBV4-1 and TRBJ2-2; TRBD1 might be the D (6 bases). The CDR3 is 15 residues long. Germline V gene sequence: CDR1 MGHRA, CDR2 YSYEKL. The V and J ends lost 1 base and 4 bases respectively, with 10 bases between them. The CDR3 loop reads CASSQGGQVTGELFF. The CDR3 DNA sequence: TGCGCCAGCAGCCAAGGGGGGCAGGTCACCGGGGAGCTGTTTTTT.

J is TRBJ2-5 and V is TRBV30; possible D gene TRBD2, 5 bases. This CDR3 has 12 amino acids. Germline CDR1 GTSNPN, CDR2 SVGIG (reference sequence). Trimming left V 0 bases short and J 4 bases short, with 6 bases between. The CDR3 spells CAWSVGRETQYF. DNA for the CDR3: TGTGCCTGGAGTGTGGGGAGAGAGACCCAGTACTTC.

This sequence joins TRBV18 and TRBJ2-1; maybe TRBD1 (6 bases). V dropped 0 bases and J dropped 3 bases, with 9 bases sitting between them. Germline V CDR1 and CDR2: KGHSH, LQKENI. CDR3 length: 15 residues. This chain's CDR3 is CASSPPYRDYNEQFF. DNA for the CDR3: TGTGCCAGCTCACCACCCTACAGGGACTACAATGAGCAGTTCTTC. The variable domain in full, with the rest retrieved from reference TRBV18 and TRBJ2-1, is NAGVMQNPRHLVRRRGQEARLRCSPMKGHSHVYWYRQLPEEGLKFMVYLQKENIIDESGMPKERFSAEFPKEGPSILRIQQVVRGDSAAYFCASSPPYRDYNEQFFGPGTRLTVL.

The chain couples TRBV18 to TRBJ1-2; unclear D gene. V was cut by 2 bases and J by 4 bases, with 8 bases left in between. The CDR3 loop spans 13 amino acids. Germline V gene data show CDR1 as KGHSH and CDR2 as LQKENI. Here the CDR3 reads CASSPKAGYGYTF. The CDR3 DNA is TGTGCCAGCTCACCAAAGGCAGGCTATGGCTACACCTTC.

The chain combines TRBV2 with TRBJ1-5, with D possibly matching TRBD1 (5 bases). There are 15 residues in the CDR3. V lost 5 bases and J 5 bases, leaving 16 bases between the germline ends. The germline gives CDR1 SNHLY, CDR2 FYNNEI. The CDR3 DNA sequence: TGTGCCAGCAGTCTCCCGGCCTTAGGGGATCAGCCCCAGCATTTT. Protein product: CASSLPALGDQPQHF.

The V call is TRBV18, the J call TRBJ1-2; maybe TRBD1 (6 bases). Germline V lookup: CDR1 KGHSH, CDR2 LQKENI. The V end was cut by 0 bases, the J end by 12 bases, with 11 bases between. The CDR3 has 12 residues. The CDR3 region is CASSPPQGRNTF. In nucleotides, the CDR3 is TGTGCCAGCTCACCACCGCAGGGGAGAAACACCTTC.

The CDR3, as DNA: TGCGCCAGCAGCTTAACAGGGGTGACAACTGAAGCTTTCTTT. This gives the protein CASSLTGVTTEAFF. J is TRBJ1-1 and V is TRBV5-1; TRBD1 aligns across 7 bases. This CDR3 has 14 amino acids. Germline V lookup: CDR1 SGHRS, CDR2 YFSETQ. The junction had 6 bases not matched to a gene; V was cut back by 2 bases and J by 5 bases.

A few counts support this clone. This chain connects TRBV4-1 to TRBJ2-1; D is unresolved. The CDR3 totals 13 residues. CDR1 and CDR2 from the germline V gene are MGHRA and YSYEKL. The germline V and J ends were trimmed by 4 bases and 6 bases, with 10 bases remaining between them. The CDR3 protein is CASSPSRSNEQFF. CDR3 nucleotide sequence: TGCGCCAGCAGCCCCTCCAGGTCCAATGAGCAGTTCTTC.

This rearrangement joins TRBV5-4 to TRBJ1-1; D unresolved. Germline CDR1 is SGHNT and CDR2 is YYREEE (reference sequence). The ends were cut back, 2 bases at V and 3 bases at J, with 5 bases in the middle. The CDR3 contains 12 residues. In nucleotides, the CDR3 is TGTGCCAGCAGCTTCTGGGACACTGAAGCTTTCTTT. The encoded protein is CASSFWDTEAFF. The variable domain in full, with the rest retrieved from reference TRBV5-4 and TRBJ1-1, is ETGVTQSPTHLIKTRGQQVTLRCSSQSGHNTVSWYQQALGQGPQFIFQYYREEENGRGNFPPRFSGLQFPNYSSELNVNALELDDSALYLCASSFWDTEAFFGQGTRLTVV.

The rearrangement uses TRBV5-1 and TRBJ2-1, with D perhaps TRBD2 (6 bases). The CDR3 consists of 15 residues. Trimming stripped 0 bases from V and 6 bases from J, with 13 bases between. Germline V gene sequence: CDR1 SGHRS, CDR2 YFSETQ. The CDR3 coding sequence is TGCGCCAGCAGCTTGGTGGGGACTGGGGGCAATGAGCAGTTCTTC. The encoded protein is CASSLVGTGGNEQFF.

This chain connects TRBV7-6 to TRBJ2-2; D is uncertain. In germline, CDR1 is SGHVS, CDR2 FNYEAQ. V lost 5 bases, J lost 1 base, and 2 bases lay in between. This CDR3 is 12 amino acids long. This CDR3 is CASSLNTGELFF. The DNA for the CDR3 is TGTGCCAGCAGCCTGAACACCGGGGAGCTGTTTTTT.

The sample holds a few counts of this clone. This rearrangement joins TRBV15 to TRBJ2-7; TRBD1 agrees at 7 bases. This CDR3 is 17 amino acids long. From germline, CDR1 is LNHNV and CDR2 YYDKDF (reference sequence). The junction had 9 bases not matched to a gene; V was cut back by 1 base and J by 0 bases. In DNA, the CDR3 is TGTGCCACCAGCAGAGGGGAAGGAACAGGGGACTCCTACGAGCAGTACTTC. It codes for CATSRGEGTGDSYEQYF.

The chain employs TRBV7-9 and TRBJ1-2; possibly TRBD1 for D (5 bases). From germline, CDR1 is SEHNR and CDR2 FQNEAQ (reference sequence). This CDR3 has 15 residues. The germline V and J ends were trimmed by 1 base and 0 bases, with 9 bases remaining between them. The CDR3 sequence: CASSLGQSPNYGYTF. CDR3 coding DNA: TGTGCCAGCAGCTTAGGACAGAGTCCTAACTATGGCTACACCTTC.

This chain joins TRBV11-3 and TRBJ1-3; tentatively, D is TRBD1 (6 bases). Trimming removed 7 bases at V and 0 bases at J, with 16 bases between. From germline, CDR1 is SGHNT and CDR2 YENEEA. The CDR3 is 16 amino acids. This CDR3 is CASNEGVGSSGNTIYF. In DNA form, the CDR3 reads TGTGCCAGCAACGAGGGGGTAGGCAGCTCTGGAAACACCATATATTTT. Drawing the rest from reference TRBV11-3 and TRBJ1-3, the complete variable domain is EAGVVQSPRYKIIEKKQPVAFWCNPISGHNTLYWYLQNLGQGPELLIRYENEEAVDDSQLPKDRFSAERLKGVDSTLKIQPAELGDSAVYLCASNEGVGSSGNTIYFGEGSWLTVV.

This chain joins TRBV27 and TRBJ2-1; 10 nucleotides line up with TRBD2. The ends lost 4 bases at V and 3 bases at J; junction bases unmatched: 0. Germline CDR1 is MNHEY and CDR2 is SMNVEV (reference sequence). CDR3 length equals 14 residues. The CDR3: CASSSSGGYNEQFF. The CDR3 DNA reads TGTGCCAGCAGTTCTAGCGGGGGCTACAATGAGCAGTTCTTC.

V and J are TRBV10-3 and TRBJ2-6; TRBD1 is a possible D gene (6 bases). The V gene's germline CDR1 is ENHRY and CDR2 SYGVKD. This CDR3 has 16 residues. Trimming removed 3 bases from V and 1 base from J, with 10 bases in between. CDR3 in DNA: TGTGCCATCAGTGACGGACAGCTATCTGGGGCCAACGTCCTGACTTTC. This codes for CAISDGQLSGANVLTF.